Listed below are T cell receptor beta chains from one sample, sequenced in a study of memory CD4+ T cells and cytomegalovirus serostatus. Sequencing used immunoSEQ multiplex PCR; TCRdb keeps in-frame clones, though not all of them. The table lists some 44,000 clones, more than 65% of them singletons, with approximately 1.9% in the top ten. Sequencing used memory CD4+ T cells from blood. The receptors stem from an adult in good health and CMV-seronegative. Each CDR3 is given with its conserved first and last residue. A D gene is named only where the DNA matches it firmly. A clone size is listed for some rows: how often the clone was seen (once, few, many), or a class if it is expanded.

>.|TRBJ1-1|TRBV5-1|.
TGCGCCAGCAGCCCAGGGGCGATGAACACTGAAGCTTTCTTT
CASSPGAMNTEAFF
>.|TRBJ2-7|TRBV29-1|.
TGCAGCGCAGTTAATAGGGCCTCCTACGAGCAGTACTTC
CSAVNRASYEQYF
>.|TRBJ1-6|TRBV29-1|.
TGCAGCGGGGGACAAGTCTATAATTCACCCCTCCACTTT
CSGGQVYNSPLHF
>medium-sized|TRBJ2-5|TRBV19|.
TGTGCCAGTAGTATTCCGGGCAGGGGACTGCAAGAGACCCAGTACTTC
CASSIPGRGLQETQYF
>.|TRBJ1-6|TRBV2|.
TGTGCCAGCAGATCGGGAGGGCTAAGCTATAATTCACCCCTCCACTTT
CASRSGGLSYNSPLHF
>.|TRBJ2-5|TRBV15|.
TGTGCCACCAGCAGAGACATCGCGGAGACCCAGTACTTC
CATSRDIAETQYF
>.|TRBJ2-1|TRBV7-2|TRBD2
TGTGCCAGCAGCTTTGTTAGCGGGGGGGCCCCAAATGAGCAGTTCTTC
CASSFVSGGAPNEQFF
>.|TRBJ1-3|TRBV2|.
TGTGCCAGCAGCGACCAATCCTCTGGAAACACCATATATTTT
CASSDQSSGNTIYF
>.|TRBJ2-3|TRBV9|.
TGTGCCAGCAGCTTATCGCTAGGCTCACAAGATACGCAGTATTTT
CASSLSLGSQDTQYF
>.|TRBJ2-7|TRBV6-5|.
TGTGCCAGCAGTTACCCGGGAACCAACGAGCAGTACTTC
CASSYPGTNEQYF
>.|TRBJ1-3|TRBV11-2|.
TGTGCCAGCAGCCGTATCCAGGGCTCTGGAAACACCATATATTTT
CASSRIQGSGNTIYF
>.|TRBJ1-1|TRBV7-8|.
TGTGCCAGCAGCTTCGGGACAAGGTTTCGGACTGAAGCTTTCTTT
CASSFGTRFRTEAFF
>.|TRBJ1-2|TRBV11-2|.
TGTGCCAGCAGCTTAGGACCTATTTATGGCTACACCTTC
CASSLGPIYGYTF
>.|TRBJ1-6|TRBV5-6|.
TGTGCCAGCAGCTTGGACAATTCACCCCTCCACTTT
CASSLDNSPLHF
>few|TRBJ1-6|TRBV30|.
TGTGCCTGGAGTGTATCGGGCAGGGGCAATTCACCCCTCCACTTT
CAWSVSGRGNSPLHF
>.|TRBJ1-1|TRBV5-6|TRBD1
TGTGCCAGCAGCCCAAAACAGGGGTGGAACACTGAAGCTTTCTTT
CASSPKQGWNTEAFF
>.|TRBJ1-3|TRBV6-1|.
TGTGCCAGCAGCACTTCAGGAGTATCTTGGAACACCATATATTTT
CASSTSGVSWNTIYF
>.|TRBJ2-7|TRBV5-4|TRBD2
TGTGCCAGCAGCTTGTATAGCGGGGGGGCCCAGCAGTACTTC
CASSLYSGGAQQYF
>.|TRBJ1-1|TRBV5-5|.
TGTGCCAGCAGCCGAGATACGAACACTGAAGCTTTCTTT
CASSRDTNTEAFF
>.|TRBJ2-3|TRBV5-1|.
TGCGCCAGCAGCCCAGGTAATCAGGCCTGGGCAGATACGCAGTATTTT
CASSPGNQAWADTQYF
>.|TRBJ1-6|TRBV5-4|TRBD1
TGTGCCAGCAGCTCGCCTGACAGGGATTACGGTTCACCCCTCCACTTT
CASSSPDRDYGSPLHF
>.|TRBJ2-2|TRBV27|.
TGTGCCAGCAGTTTATCAGGGGGAGCAACCGGGGAGCTGTTTTTT
CASSLSGGATGELFF
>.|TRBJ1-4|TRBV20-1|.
TGCAGTGCTGACTACAATGAAAAACTGTTTTTT
CSADYNEKLFF
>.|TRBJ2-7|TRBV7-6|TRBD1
TGTGCCAGCACCGGCGACAGGGGCTACGAGCAGTACTTC
CASTGDRGYEQYF
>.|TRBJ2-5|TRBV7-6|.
TGTGCCAGCAACCCGGGACTCGCTCGGGAGACCCAGTACTTC
CASNPGLARETQYF
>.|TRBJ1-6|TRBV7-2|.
TGTGCCAGCAGCTTAGATGGGGCCCCTTCACCCCTCCACTTT
CASSLDGAPSPLHF
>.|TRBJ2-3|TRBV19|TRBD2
TGTGCCAGTAATCGCGGGGGGAGTTCAGATACGCAGTATTTT
CASNRGGSSDTQYF
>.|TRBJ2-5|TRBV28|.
TGTGCCAGCAGTGCCCCCACAGGGTCCCGGGAGACCCAGTACTTC
CASSAPTGSRETQYF
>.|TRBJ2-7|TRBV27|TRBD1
TGTGCCAGCAGCCGTAACCCGGGACAGCCCTACGAGCAGTACTTC
CASSRNPGQPYEQYF
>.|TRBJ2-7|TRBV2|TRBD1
TGTGCCAGCAGAGAGACAGGGGCCTACGAGCAGTACTTC
CASRETGAYEQYF
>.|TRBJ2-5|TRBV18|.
TGTGCCAGCTCACCCGCGATCCAAGAGACCCAGTACTTC
CASSPAIQETQYF
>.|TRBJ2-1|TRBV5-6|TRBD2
TGTGCCAGCAGCTTGGCAGCGGGGGGTGGTTCCTACAATGAGCAGTTCTTC
CASSLAAGGGSYNEQFF
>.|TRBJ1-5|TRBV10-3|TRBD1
TGTGCCATCAGTGAGCTGGGACAGGGCAATCAGCCCCAGCATTTT
CAISELGQGNQPQHF
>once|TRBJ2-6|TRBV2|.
TGTGCCAGCAGTGAAGGCGGGTTTCGTCTCTCTGGGGCCAACGTCCTGACTTTC
CASSEGGFRLSGANVLTF
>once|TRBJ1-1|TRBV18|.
TGTGCCAGCTCACCAGGGCAAGCGGACACTGAAGCTTTCTTT
CASSPGQADTEAFF
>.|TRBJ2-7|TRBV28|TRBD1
TGTGCCAGCACCCCAGGCGGGACAGGACTATACGAGCAGTACTTC
CASTPGGTGLYEQYF
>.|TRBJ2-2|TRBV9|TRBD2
TGTGCCAGCAGCGCCCGTCGGGGGGGTGGGGAGCTGTTTTTT
CASSARRGGGELFF
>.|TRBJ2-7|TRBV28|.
TGTGCCAGCAGTTTTCATATCGACGAGCAGTACTTC
CASSFHIDEQYF
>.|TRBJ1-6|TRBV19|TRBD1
TGTGCCAGTAGGGGACAGGGGAGGCATTCACCCCTCCACTTT
CASRGQGRHSPLHF
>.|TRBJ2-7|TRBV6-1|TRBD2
TGTGCCAGCAGTGAACCATCGGGGGGGGGATATAGCTCCTACGAGCAGTACTTC
CASSEPSGGGYSSYEQYF
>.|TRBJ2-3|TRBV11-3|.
TGTGCCAGCAGCTTAGATCCTTACACAGATACGCAGTATTTT
CASSLDPYTDTQYF
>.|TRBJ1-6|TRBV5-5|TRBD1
TGTGCCAGCAGCTCCAGGACAGGGCAAAATTCACCCCTCCACTTT
CASSSRTGQNSPLHF
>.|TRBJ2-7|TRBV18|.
TGTGCCAGCTCACCGAACCCGGGGGCCTACGAGCAGTACTTC
CASSPNPGAYEQYF
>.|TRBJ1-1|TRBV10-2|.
TGCGCCAGCAGCGACCAGGGGAACACTGAAGCTTTCTTT
CASSDQGNTEAFF
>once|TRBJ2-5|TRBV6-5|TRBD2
TGTGCCAGCAGCCGGGGACTACTACAAGAGACCCAGTACTTC
CASSRGLLQETQYF
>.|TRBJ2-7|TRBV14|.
TGTGCCAGCAGCCACACAGGGTTCCCTTTCTACGAGCAGTACTTC
CASSHTGFPFYEQYF
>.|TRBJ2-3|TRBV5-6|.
TGTGCCAGCAGTTTCGGTCGCACAGATACGCAGTATTTT
CASSFGRTDTQYF
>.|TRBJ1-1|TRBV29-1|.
TGCAGCGTTGAGGCTGGCTGGGGGATGAACACTGAAGCTTTCTTT
CSVEAGWGMNTEAFF
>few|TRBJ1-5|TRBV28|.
TGTGCCAGCAGTTTAGATCAGCCCCAGCATTTT
CASSLDQPQHF